Each of the 9 T cell receptor beta chains below was sequenced from the same sample in a study of OX40 agonist ivuxolimab in advanced cancers. Sequenced by immunoSEQ multiplex PCR; TCRdb stores in-frame clones only, minus some. The table includes tens of thousands of clones, over 90% detected once. The sample here was CD4+ or CD8+ T cells sorted from blood, taken in a trial of the OX40 agonist ivuxolimab. The receptors were gathered from an adult with an advanced solid tumor such as melanoma, head and neck, liver or kidney cancer.

The chain has TRBV5-1 and TRBJ2-7; D may be TRBD2 (6 bases). Trimming removed 6 bases at V and 4 bases at J, with 20 bases between. CDR1 is SGHRS, CDR2 YFSETQ, per germline. This CDR3 contains 15 residues. The CDR3 DNA is TGCGCCAGCAATCCGTACCCACACGGACTATACGAGCAGTACTTC. Protein product: CASNPYPHGLYEQYF.

The chain combines TRBV27 with TRBJ1-6; TRBD1 might be the D (5 bases). Germline-derived CDR1 and CDR2 are MNHEY and SMNVEV (reference sequence). This CDR3 contains 14 residues. Trimming cost V 2 bases and J 11 bases, with 13 bases left between them. This CDR3 reads CASSLGRGGTPLHF. CDR3 DNA sequence: TGTGCCAGCAGTTTAGGTAGGGGAGGCACACCCCTCCACTTT.

The V gene is TRBV9, the J gene TRBJ2-3; 8 bases agree with TRBD2. Germline trimming cut 3 bases from V and 0 bases from J; bases unmatched to any gene: 0. This CDR3 contains 14 residues. Germline V gene data show CDR1 as SGDLS and CDR2 as YYNGEE. CDR3 amino acids: CASSASGSTDTQYF. CDR3 sequence (DNA): TGTGCCAGCAGCGCTAGCGGGAGCACAGATACGCAGTATTTT. Looking up the rest from reference TRBV9 and TRBJ2-3 gives the full variable domain: DSGVTQTPKHLITATGQRVTLRCSPRSGDLSVYWYQQSLDQGLQFLIQYYNGEERAKGNILERFSAQQFPDLHSELNLSSLELGDSALYFCASSASGSTDTQYFGPGTRLTVL.

This clone showed up just once. The V gene is TRBV11-2, the J gene TRBJ2-3; D may be TRBD1 or TRBD2 (5 bases each). The CDR3 runs 15 residues. Germline CDR1 is SGHAT and CDR2 is FQNNGV. Trimming took off 5 bases at V and 9 bases at J, with 21 bases between the two ends. CDR3 sequence reads: CASSAREKGWDTQYF. CDR3 in DNA: TGTGCCAGCAGCGCCCGAGAAAAAGGGTGGGACACGCAGTATTTT.

The gene calls are TRBV19 and TRBJ1-1; a weak D match, TRBD1 (6 bases). V was clipped by 9 bases and J by 0 bases, with 11 bases between them. The germline CDR1 and CDR2 sequences are LNHDA and SQIVND (reference sequence). The CDR3 runs 13 residues. The chain's CDR3 is CASEDSLNTEAFF. Written as DNA, the CDR3 is TGTGCCAGCGAGGACAGTCTGAACACTGAAGCTTTCTTT.

Only one count was recorded for this clone. The rearrangement joins TRBV11-2 to TRBJ2-7; 7 bases align to TRBD2. CDR3 size: 14 residues. CDR1 and CDR2 (germline): SGHAT, FQNNGV. J lost 2 bases, V lost 1 base, and 2 bases had no gene match. The CDR3 DNA is TGTGCCAGCAGCTTAGGCGGGGGTACCTACGAGCAGTACTTC. It yields the protein CASSLGGGTYEQYF.

The rearrangement links TRBV18 to TRBJ1-5; 9 bases map to TRBD1. Germline V gives CDR1 KGHSH, CDR2 LQKENI. The CDR3 is 15 amino acids. The V gene end was trimmed by 3 bases and the J gene end by 3 bases; junction bases not matched to a gene: 3. DNA of the CDR3: TGTGCCAGCTCACCCGGGACAGGGAACAATCAGCCCCAGCATTTT. Its translation is CASSPGTGNNQPQHF. Looking up the rest from reference TRBV18 and TRBJ1-5 gives the full variable domain: NAGVMQNPRHLVRRRGQEARLRCSPMKGHSHVYWYRQLPEEGLKFMVYLQKENIIDESGMPKERFSAEFPKEGPSILRIQQVVRGDSAAYFCASSPGTGNNQPQHFGDGTRLSIL.

The rearrangement links TRBV27 to TRBJ2-7; D is ambiguous. V lost 2 bases, J lost 0 bases, and 8 bases lay in between. Per germline, CDR1 MNHEY and CDR2 SMNVEV (reference sequence). The CDR3 loop spans 14 amino acids. CDR3 in DNA: TGTGCCAGCAGTTTAGGGTTAAGCTCCTACGAGCAGTACTTC. This gives the protein CASSLGLSSYEQYF.

This chain links TRBV4-2 with TRBJ2-3; 12 bases are shared with TRBD2. J was trimmed by 6 bases and V by 7 bases; bases with no gene match: 23. The length of the CDR3 is 20 residues. Per the germline V gene, CDR1 is LGHNA and CDR2 is YNFKEQ. DNA for the CDR3: TGTGCCAGCACCCCAAGAGGGGCTAGCGGGAGGGCGTGGGACGGGGATACGCAGTATTTT. Its translation: CASTPRGASGRAWDGDTQYF.